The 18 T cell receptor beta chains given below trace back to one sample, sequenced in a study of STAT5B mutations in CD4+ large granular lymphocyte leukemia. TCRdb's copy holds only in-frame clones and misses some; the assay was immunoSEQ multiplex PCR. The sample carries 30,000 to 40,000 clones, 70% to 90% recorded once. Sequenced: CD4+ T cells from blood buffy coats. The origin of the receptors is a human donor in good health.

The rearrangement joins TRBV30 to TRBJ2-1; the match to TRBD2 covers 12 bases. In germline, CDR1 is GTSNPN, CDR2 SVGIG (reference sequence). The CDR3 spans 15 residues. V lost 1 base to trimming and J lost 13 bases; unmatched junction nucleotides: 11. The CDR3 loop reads CAWSGGRLAGGRQFF. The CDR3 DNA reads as TGTGCCTGGAGTGGTGGGAGGCTAGCGGGAGGGCGACAGTTCTTC.

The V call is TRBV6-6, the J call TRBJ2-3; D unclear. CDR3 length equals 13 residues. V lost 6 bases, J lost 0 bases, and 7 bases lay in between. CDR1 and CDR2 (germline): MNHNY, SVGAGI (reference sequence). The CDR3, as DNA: TGTGCCAGCAGACCCCCCAGCACAGATACGCAGTATTTT. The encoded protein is CASRPPSTDTQYF.

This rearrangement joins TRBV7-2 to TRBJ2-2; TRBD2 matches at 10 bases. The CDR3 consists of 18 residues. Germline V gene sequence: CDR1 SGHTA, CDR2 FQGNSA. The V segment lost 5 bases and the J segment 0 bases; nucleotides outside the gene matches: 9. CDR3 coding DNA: TGTGCCAGCAGCACAAAGCGGGGGGGCACTCCGAACACCGGGGAGCTGTTTTTT. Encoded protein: CASSTKRGGTPNTGELFF.

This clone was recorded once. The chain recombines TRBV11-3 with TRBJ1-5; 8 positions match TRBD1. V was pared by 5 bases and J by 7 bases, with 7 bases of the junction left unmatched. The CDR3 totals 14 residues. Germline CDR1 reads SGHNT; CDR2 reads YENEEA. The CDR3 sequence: CASSPRGLGQPQHF. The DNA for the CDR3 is TGTGCCAGCAGCCCCAGGGGGCTTGGCCAGCCCCAGCATTTT.

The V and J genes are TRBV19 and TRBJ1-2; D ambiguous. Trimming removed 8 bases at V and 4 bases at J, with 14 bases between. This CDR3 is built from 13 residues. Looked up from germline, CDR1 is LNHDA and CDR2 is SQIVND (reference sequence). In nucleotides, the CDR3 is TGTGCCAGTGGATTAAAAGGCAGCTATGGCTACACCTTC. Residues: CASGLKGSYGYTF.

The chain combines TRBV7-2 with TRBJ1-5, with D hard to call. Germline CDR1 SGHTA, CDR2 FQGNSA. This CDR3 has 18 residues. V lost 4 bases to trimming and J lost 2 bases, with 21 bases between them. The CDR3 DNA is TGTGCCAGCAGCTCACGGTTTCTGAGCGGCCCTGGCAATCAGCCCCAGCATTTT. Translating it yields CASSSRFLSGPGNQPQHF.

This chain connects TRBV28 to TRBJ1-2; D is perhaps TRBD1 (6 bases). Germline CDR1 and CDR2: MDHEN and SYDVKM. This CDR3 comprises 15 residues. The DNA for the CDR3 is TGTGCAGCCTGGAGTCCAGGGGTCCCCTACTATGGCTACACCTTC. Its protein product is CAAWSPGVPYYGYTF.

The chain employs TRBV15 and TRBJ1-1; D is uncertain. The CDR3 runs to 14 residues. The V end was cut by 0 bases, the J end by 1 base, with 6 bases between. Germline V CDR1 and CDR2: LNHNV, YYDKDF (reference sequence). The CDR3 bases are TGTGCCACCAGCAGAGAACGGGGGAACACTGAAGCTTTCTTT. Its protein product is CATSRERGNTEAFF.

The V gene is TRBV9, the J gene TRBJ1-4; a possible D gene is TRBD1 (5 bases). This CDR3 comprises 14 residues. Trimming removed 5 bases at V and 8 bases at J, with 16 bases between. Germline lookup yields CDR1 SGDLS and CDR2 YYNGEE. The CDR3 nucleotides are TGTGCCAGCAGTTTAACGGGGGGAGGCGAAAAACTGTTTTTT. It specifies CASSLTGGGEKLFF.

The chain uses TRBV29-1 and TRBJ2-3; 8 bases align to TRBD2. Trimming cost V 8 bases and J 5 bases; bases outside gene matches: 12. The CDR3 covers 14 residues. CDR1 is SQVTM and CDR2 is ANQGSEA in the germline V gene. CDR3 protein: CSSTSGTRGDTQYF. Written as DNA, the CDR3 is TGCAGCTCGACCTCCGGGACTAGAGGAGATACGCAGTATTTT.

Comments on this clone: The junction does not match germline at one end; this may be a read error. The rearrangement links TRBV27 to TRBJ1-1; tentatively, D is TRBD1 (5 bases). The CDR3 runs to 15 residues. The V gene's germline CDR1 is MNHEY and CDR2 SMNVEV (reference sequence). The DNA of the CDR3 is TGTGTCAGCAGCGAGCCCGGGGGGGTGAACACTGAAGCTTTCTTT. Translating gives CVSSEPGGVNTEAFF.

The CDR3 sequence is CASSGGRRKYF. The CDR3 region has the DNA TGTGCCAGTAGTGGGGGACGGAGGAAGTACTTC. The V call is TRBV19, the J call TRBJ2-4; either TRBD1 or TRBD2 may supply D (5 bases each). CDR3 length equals 11 residues. The germline V gene has CDR1 LNHDA and CDR2 SQIVND (reference sequence). The V and J ends lost 5 bases and 14 bases respectively, with 13 bases between them. The whole variable domain, filled in from reference TRBV19 and TRBJ2-4, reads DGGITQSPKYLFRKEGQNVTLSCEQNLNHDAMYWYRQDPGQGLRLIYYSQIVNDFQKGDIAEGYSVSREKKESFPLTVTSAQKNPTAFYLCASSGGRRKYFGAGTRLSVL.

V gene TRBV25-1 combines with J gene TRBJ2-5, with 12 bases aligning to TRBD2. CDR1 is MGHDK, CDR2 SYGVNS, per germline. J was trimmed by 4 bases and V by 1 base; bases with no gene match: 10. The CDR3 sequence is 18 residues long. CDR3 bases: TGTGCCAGCAGTGAATTCCGGACTAGCGGGGCTGGTGGAGAGACCCAGTACTTC. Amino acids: CASSEFRTSGAGGETQYF.

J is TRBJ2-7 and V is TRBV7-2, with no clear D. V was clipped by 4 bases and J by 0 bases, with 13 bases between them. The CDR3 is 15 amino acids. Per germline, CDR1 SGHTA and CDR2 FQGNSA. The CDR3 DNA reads TGTGCCAGCAGCTGGCAGGCCTTGGGCTCCTACGAGCAGTACTTC. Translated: CASSWQALGSYEQYF.

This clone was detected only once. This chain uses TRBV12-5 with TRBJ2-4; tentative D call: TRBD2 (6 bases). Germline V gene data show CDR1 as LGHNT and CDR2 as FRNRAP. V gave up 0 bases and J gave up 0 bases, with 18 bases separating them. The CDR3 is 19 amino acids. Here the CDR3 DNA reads TGTGCTAGTGGTTTGGTTCCGGGACTGGGAGAAGTAGCCAAAAACATTCAGTACTTC. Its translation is CASGLVPGLGEVAKNIQYF.

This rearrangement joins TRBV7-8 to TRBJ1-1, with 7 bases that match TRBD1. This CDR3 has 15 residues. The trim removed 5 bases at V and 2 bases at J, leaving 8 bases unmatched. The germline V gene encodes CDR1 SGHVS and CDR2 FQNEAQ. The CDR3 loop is CASSVPGQPNTEAFF. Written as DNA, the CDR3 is TGTGCCAGCAGCGTCCCGGGACAGCCTAACACTGAAGCTTTCTTT.

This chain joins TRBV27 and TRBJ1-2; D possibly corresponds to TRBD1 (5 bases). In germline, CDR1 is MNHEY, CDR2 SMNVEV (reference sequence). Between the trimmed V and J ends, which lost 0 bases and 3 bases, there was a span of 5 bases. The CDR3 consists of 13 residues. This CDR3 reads CASSLSGHYGYTF. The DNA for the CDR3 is TGTGCCAGCAGTTTATCGGGACACTATGGCTACACCTTC.

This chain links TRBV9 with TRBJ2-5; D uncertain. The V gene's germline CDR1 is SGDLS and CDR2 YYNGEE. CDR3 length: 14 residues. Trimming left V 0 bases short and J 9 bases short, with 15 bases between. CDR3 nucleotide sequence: TGTGCCAGCAGCGTAGAAGGTCTTCAGACGTCCCAGTACTTC. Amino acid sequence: CASSVEGLQTSQYF.